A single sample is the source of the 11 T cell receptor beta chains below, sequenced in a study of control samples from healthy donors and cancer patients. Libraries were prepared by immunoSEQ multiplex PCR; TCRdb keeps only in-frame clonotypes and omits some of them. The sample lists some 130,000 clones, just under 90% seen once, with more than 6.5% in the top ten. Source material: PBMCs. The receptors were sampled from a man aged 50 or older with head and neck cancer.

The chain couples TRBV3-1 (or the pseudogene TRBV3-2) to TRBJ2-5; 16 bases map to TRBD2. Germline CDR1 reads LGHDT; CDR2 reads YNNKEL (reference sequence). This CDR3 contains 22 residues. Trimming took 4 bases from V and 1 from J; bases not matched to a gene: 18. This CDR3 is CASSLLPGLAGGGGFSQETQYF. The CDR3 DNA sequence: TGTGCCAGCAGCCTGCTTCCGGGACTAGCGGGAGGGGGTGGATTTAGCCAAGAGACCCAGTACTTC.

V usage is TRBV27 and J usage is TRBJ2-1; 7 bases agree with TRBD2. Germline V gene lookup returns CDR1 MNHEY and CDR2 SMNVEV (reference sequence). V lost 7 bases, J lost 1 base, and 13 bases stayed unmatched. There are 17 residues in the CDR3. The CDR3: CASNSLGAGYSYNEQFF. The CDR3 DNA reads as TGTGCCAGCAATTCCCTGGGAGCGGGATATTCCTACAATGAGCAGTTCTTC.

The chain's CDR3 is CASSPGLRWPGLGTDTQYF. CDR3 DNA: TGTGCCAGCAGCCCCGGCCTGAGGTGGCCGGGACTTGGCACAGATACGCAGTATTTT. The chain is built from TRBV7-9 and TRBJ2-3; the D gene is possibly TRBD2 (6 bases). Germline V lookup: CDR1 SEHNR, CDR2 FQNEAQ (reference sequence). Trimming took off 5 bases at V and 1 base at J, with 25 bases between the two ends. This CDR3 is 19 amino acids long. The entire variable domain, with the rest obtained from reference TRBV7-9 and TRBJ2-3, is as follows: DTGVSQNPRHKITKRGQNVTFRCDPISEHNRLYWYRQTLGQGPEFLTYFQNEAQLEKSRLLSDRFSAERPKGSFSTLEIQRTEQGDSAMYLCASSPGLRWPGLGTDTQYFGPGTRLTVL.

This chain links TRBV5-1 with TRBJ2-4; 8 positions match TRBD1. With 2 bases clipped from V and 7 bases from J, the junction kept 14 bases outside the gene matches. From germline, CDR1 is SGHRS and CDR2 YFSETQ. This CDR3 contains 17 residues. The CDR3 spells CASSLMTLTGARNIQYF. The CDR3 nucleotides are TGCGCCAGCAGCTTAATGACCTTGACAGGGGCAAGGAACATTCAGTACTTC.

CDR3 nucleotides: TGTGCCAGCAGTCGGGGAACCGGGGAGCTGTTTTTT. It codes for CASSRGTGELFF. The chain joins TRBV5-4 to TRBJ2-2, with D maybe TRBD2 (5 bases). This CDR3 spans 12 amino acids. V dropped 5 bases and J dropped 5 bases, with 7 bases sitting between them. Germline V CDR1 and CDR2: SGHNT, YYREEE (reference sequence).

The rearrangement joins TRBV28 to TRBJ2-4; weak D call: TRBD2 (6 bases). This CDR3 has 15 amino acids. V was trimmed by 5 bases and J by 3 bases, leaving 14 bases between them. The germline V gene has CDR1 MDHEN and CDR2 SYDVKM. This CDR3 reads CASSRDFLGKNIQYF. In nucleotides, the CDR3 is TGTGCCAGCAGTCGGGACTTCCTCGGCAAAAACATTCAGTACTTC.

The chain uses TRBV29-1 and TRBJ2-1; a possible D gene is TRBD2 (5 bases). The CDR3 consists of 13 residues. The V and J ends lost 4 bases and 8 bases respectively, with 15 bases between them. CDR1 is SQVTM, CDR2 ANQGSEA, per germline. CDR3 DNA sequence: TGCAGCGTTGCGAGGGTGAGGCTCGATGAGCAGTTCTTC. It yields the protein CSVARVRLDEQFF.

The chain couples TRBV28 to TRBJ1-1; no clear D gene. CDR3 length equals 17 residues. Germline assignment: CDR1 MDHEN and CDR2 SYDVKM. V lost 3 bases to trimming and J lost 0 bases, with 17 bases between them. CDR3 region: CASSLVRGPILNTEAFF. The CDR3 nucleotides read TGTGCCAGCAGTTTGGTCCGAGGACCCATACTGAACACTGAAGCTTTCTTT. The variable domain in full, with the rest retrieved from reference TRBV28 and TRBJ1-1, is DVKVTQSSRYLVKRTGEKVFLECVQDMDHENMFWYRQDPGLGLRLIYFSYDVKMKEKGDIPEGYSVSREKKERFSLILESASTNQTSMYLCASSLVRGPILNTEAFFGQGTRLTVV.

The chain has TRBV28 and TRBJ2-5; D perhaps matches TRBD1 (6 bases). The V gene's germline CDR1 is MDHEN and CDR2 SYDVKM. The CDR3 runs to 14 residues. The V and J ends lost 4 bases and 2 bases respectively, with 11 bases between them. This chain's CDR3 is CASSSPDRQETQYF. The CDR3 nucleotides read TGTGCCAGCAGTTCCCCGGACAGACAAGAGACCCAGTACTTC. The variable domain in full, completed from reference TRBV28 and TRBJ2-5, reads DVKVTQSSRYLVKRTGEKVFLECVQDMDHENMFWYRQDPGLGLRLIYFSYDVKMKEKGDIPEGYSVSREKKERFSLILESASTNQTSMYLCASSSPDRQETQYFGPGTRLLVL.

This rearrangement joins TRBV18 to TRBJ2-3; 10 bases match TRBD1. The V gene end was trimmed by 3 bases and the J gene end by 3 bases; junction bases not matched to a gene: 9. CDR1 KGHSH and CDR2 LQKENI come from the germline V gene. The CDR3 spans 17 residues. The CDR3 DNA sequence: TGTGCCAGCTCACCTTACCGGGACAGGGGCCTGACAGATACGCAGTATTTT. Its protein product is CASSPYRDRGLTDTQYF.

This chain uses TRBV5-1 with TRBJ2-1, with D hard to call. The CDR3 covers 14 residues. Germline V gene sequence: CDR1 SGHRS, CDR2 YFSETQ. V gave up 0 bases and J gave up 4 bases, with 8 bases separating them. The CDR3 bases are TGCGCCAGCAGCTTGGAAAACAGATACAATGAGCAGTTCTTC. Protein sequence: CASSLENRYNEQFF.